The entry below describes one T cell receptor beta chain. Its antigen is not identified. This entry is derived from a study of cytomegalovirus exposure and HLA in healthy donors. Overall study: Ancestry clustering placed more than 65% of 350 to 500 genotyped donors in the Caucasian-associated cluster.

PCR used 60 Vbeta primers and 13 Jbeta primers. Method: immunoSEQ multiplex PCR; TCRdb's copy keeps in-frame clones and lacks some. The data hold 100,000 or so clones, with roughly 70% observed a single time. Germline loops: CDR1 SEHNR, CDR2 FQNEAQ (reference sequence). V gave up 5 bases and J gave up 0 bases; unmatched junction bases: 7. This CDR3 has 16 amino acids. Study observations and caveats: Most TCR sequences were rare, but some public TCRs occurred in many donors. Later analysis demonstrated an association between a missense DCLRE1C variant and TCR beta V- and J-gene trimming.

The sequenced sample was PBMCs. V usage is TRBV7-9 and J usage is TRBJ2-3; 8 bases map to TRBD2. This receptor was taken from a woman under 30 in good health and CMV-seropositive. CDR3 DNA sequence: TGTGCCAGCAGCCCCCGGGGGGGGACTAGCACAGATACGCAGTATTTT. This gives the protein CASSPRGGTSTDTQYF.